Listed below are T cell receptor beta chains from one sample, sequenced in a study of technical replicates of blood from a handful of donors. Clones were sequenced by immunoSEQ multiplex PCR, and TCRdb holds only the in-frame ones, with some missing. The sample lists 55,000 to 75,000 clones, roughly 94% seen once, with 3% in the top ten. Source material: PBMCs. The origin of the receptors is a human donor in good health. Some clones in this sample may be carry-over from other donors' samples. Each CDR3 is given with its conserved first and last residue.

V gene: TRBV7-9; J gene: TRBJ1-4; CDR3 length: 12; CDR3 protein: CASSAGGRKLFF
V gene: TRBV19; J gene: TRBJ1-2; CDR3 length: 12; CDR3 protein: CASSIIGRGYTF
V gene: TRBV29-1; J gene: TRBJ1-2; CDR3 length: 13; CDR3 protein: CSVYRVSTYGYTF
V gene: TRBV5-5; J gene: TRBJ2-5; CDR3 length: 14; CDR3 protein: CASSWTGLQETQYF
V gene: TRBV12-5; J gene: TRBJ1-2; CDR3 length: 20; CDR3 protein: CASGLPPLGQGIRRTDGYTF
V gene: TRBV18; J gene: TRBJ2-7; CDR3 length: 13; CDR3 protein: CASSQTGAYEQYF
V gene: TRBV11-3; J gene: TRBJ2-3; CDR3 length: 13; CDR3 protein: CASSLGGTDTQYF
V gene: TRBV4-3; J gene: TRBJ2-7; CDR3 length: 14; CDR3 protein: CASSQDRGSYEQYF
V gene: TRBV12-5; J gene: TRBJ2-3; CDR3 length: 15; CDR3 protein: CASGLTGTSVGLQYF
V gene: TRBV10-1; J gene: TRBJ2-5; CDR3 length: 12; CDR3 protein: CASSEPQETQYF
V gene: TRBV5-4; J gene: TRBJ2-3; CDR3 length: 15; CDR3 protein: CASSPSGGTTDTQYF
V gene: TRBV19; J gene: TRBJ2-1; CDR3 length: 15; CDR3 protein: CASSIPGTSLNEQFF
V gene: TRBV7-9; J gene: TRBJ1-4; CDR3 length: 13; CDR3 protein: CASSFDRTGKLFF
V gene: TRBV11-2; J gene: TRBJ2-1; CDR3 length: 15; CDR3 protein: CASSLDRTSGISEFF
V gene: TRBV19; J gene: TRBJ1-5; CDR3 length: 15; CDR3 protein: CASKQQGAGNQPQHF
V gene: TRBV30; J gene: TRBJ2-3; CDR3 length: 15; CDR3 protein: CAWKSAGGPGDTQYF
V gene: TRBV7-6; J gene: TRBJ2-7; CDR3 length: 15; CDR3 protein: CASSLAPGGPHEQYF
V gene: TRBV7-8; J gene: TRBJ2-7; CDR3 length: 16; CDR3 protein: CASSLARRLSRGEQYF
V gene: TRBV7-3; J gene: TRBJ2-1; CDR3 length: 15; CDR3 protein: CASSLRAGGKNEQFF
V gene: TRBV9; J gene: TRBJ2-1; CDR3 length: 19; CDR3 protein: CASSVGLRGRTYSYNEQFF
V gene: TRBV7-2; J gene: TRBJ2-7; CDR3 length: 12; CDR3 protein: CASSTKGGEQYF
V gene: TRBV6-4; J gene: TRBJ2-3; CDR3 length: 14; CDR3 protein: CAGQGPGRTDTQYF
V gene: TRBV4-1; J gene: TRBJ2-3; CDR3 length: 16; CDR3 protein: CASSQYSSGRTNTQYF
V gene: TRBV7-9; J gene: TRBJ1-3; CDR3 length: 16; CDR3 protein: CASSFSDSFSGNTIYF
V gene: TRBV4-3; J gene: TRBJ2-7; CDR3 length: 14; CDR3 protein: CAGGWTEIFAEQYF
V gene: TRBV25-1; J gene: TRBJ1-1; CDR3 length: 13; CDR3 protein: CASASGLNTEAFF
V gene: TRBV5-1; J gene: TRBJ1-6; CDR3 length: 16; CDR3 protein: CASSRQGRETNSPLHF
V gene: TRBV5-4; J gene: TRBJ1-6; CDR3 length: 16; CDR3 protein: CASSLGTGRASSPLHF
V gene: TRBV7-2; J gene: TRBJ2-4; CDR3 length: 14; CDR3 protein: CASSLGGGSPIQYF
V gene: TRBV7-2; J gene: TRBJ1-3; CDR3 length: 16; CDR3 protein: CASSLDPGTTGNTIYF
V gene: TRBV7-2; J gene: TRBJ2-5; CDR3 length: 15; CDR3 protein: CASSINQGARETQYF
V gene: TRBV20-1; J gene: TRBJ2-7; CDR3 length: 11; CDR3 protein: CSAGDSYEQYF
V gene: TRBV7-9; J gene: TRBJ2-7; CDR3 length: 15; CDR3 protein: CASSFGDRNTYEQYF
V gene: TRBV11-3; J gene: TRBJ2-1; CDR3 length: 15; CDR3 protein: CASSLSSGRAGEQFF
V gene: TRBV4-3; J gene: TRBJ1-4; CDR3 length: 16; CDR3 protein: CASSQVGGRNVEKLFF
V gene: TRBV9; J gene: TRBJ2-2; CDR3 length: 16; CDR3 protein: CASSVAQGANTGELFF
V gene: TRBV4-1; J gene: TRBJ1-3; CDR3 length: 18; CDR3 protein: CASSQAPPQGSSGNTIYF
V gene: TRBV4-2; J gene: TRBJ2-3; CDR3 length: 15; CDR3 protein: CASSQEVAVLDTQYF
V gene: TRBV4-3; J gene: TRBJ1-1; CDR3 length: 15; CDR3 protein: CASSRSGGGETEAFF
V gene: TRBV6-1; J gene: TRBJ2-5; CDR3 length: 14; CDR3 protein: CASIAGGYQETQYF
V gene: TRBV18; J gene: TRBJ2-5; CDR3 length: 16; CDR3 protein: CASSPSLVEFQETQYF
V gene: TRBV29-1; J gene: TRBJ2-4; CDR3 length: 14; CDR3 protein: CSVEGRETKNIQYF
V gene: TRBV5-1; J gene: TRBJ1-6; CDR3 length: 14; CDR3 protein: CASSSDRALSPLHF
V gene: TRBV6-1; J gene: TRBJ1-2; CDR3 length: 14; CDR3 protein: CASGWTGRGYGYTF
V gene: TRBV2; J gene: TRBJ1-5; CDR3 length: 13; CDR3 protein: CASSGTEAQPQHF
V gene: TRBV7-2; J gene: TRBJ1-5; CDR3 length: 13; CDR3 protein: CASSLNLLQPQHF
V gene: TRBV29-1; J gene: TRBJ1-3; CDR3 length: 14; CDR3 protein: CSVVVRGSGNTIYF
V gene: TRBV29-1; J gene: TRBJ1-1; CDR3 length: 16; CDR3 protein: CSVVEFGGTGGTEAFF
V gene: TRBV7-2; J gene: TRBJ2-6; CDR3 length: 16; CDR3 protein: CASSALPSSGANVLTF
V gene: TRBV7-3; J gene: TRBJ1-1; CDR3 length: 14; CDR3 protein: CASSFVTVNTEAFF
V gene: TRBV4-3; J gene: TRBJ1-2; CDR3 length: 16; CDR3 protein: CASSQDQWGGRNGYTF
V gene: TRBV4-1; J gene: TRBJ1-2; CDR3 length: 15; CDR3 protein: CASSQGGGGLDGYTF
V gene: TRBV19; J gene: TRBJ2-7; CDR3 length: 14; CDR3 protein: CASSPADGTGEQYF
V gene: TRBV30; J gene: TRBJ1-2; CDR3 length: 14; CDR3 protein: CAWSVPRGLYGYTF